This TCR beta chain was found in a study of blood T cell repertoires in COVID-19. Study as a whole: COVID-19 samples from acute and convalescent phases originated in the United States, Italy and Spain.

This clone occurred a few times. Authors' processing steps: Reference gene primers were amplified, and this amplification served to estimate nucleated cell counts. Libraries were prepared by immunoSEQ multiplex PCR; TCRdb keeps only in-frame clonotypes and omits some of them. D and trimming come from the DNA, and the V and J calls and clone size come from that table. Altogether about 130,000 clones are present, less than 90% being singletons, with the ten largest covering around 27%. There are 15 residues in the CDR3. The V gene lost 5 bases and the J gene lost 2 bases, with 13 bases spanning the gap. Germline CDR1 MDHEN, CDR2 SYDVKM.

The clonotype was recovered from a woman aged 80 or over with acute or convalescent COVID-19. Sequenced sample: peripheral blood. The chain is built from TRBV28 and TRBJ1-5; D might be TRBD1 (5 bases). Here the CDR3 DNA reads TGTGCCAGCAGTCCCCCCGGGGGTGGCAATCAGCCCCAGCATTTT. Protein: CASSPPGGGNQPQHF.